Shown below are 2 T cell receptor beta chains from a single sample sequenced in a study of spatial heterogeneity in lung cancer. Noted time point: sample taken at primary tumor resection. MiXCR, applied by TCRdb to the 5' RACE reads, yields one record per CDR3 protein. The data hold 85,000 to 100,000 distinct CDR3 sequences, with 9.5% to 15% observed a single time. This specimen consisted of PBMCs, obtained at surgery. All receptors come from a male donor with early-stage non-small cell lung cancer.

This clonotype was recorded a few times. The chain joins TRBV20-1 to TRBJ2-1; D not certain. Germline CDR1 and CDR2: DFQATT and SNEGSKA (reference sequence). Deletions cut 1 base from V and 4 bases from J, with 11 bases between. The CDR3 runs to 14 residues. CDR3 DNA sequence: TGCAGTGCTAGAGGGCCCCCTCCATACAATGAGCAGTTCTTC. This encodes CSARGPPPYNEQFF.

This clonotype occurred a few times. CDR3 residues: CASTLAGTADTEAFF. Written as DNA, the CDR3 is TGTGCCAGCACCCTGGCCGGGACAGCCGACACTGAAGCTTTCTTT. The chain employs TRBV6-1 and TRBJ1-1; 7 positions agree with TRBD1. The CDR3 extends over 15 amino acids. CDR1 and CDR2 (germline): MNHNS, SASEGT. With V trimmed by 7 bases and J by 3 bases, 11 bases remained unmatched.